This T cell receptor beta chain appears in the sequencing data of a study of blood T cell repertoires in COVID-19. Study as a whole: The study drew acute and convalescent COVID-19 samples from the United States, Italy and Spain. Nucleic acid was either cDNA or gDNA, and it came from T cells, B-cell-depleted T cells, or PBMCs.

The CDR3 runs 14 residues. Germline assignment: CDR1 SGHAT and CDR2 FQNNGV. Trimming took 8 bases from V and 1 from J, leaving 15 bases between them. In the source study's methods: Reference gene primer amplification in the assay estimated nucleated cell counts. The method was immunoSEQ multiplex PCR; TCRdb's version includes in-frame clones alone and lacks a portion of them. D and trimming were read from the DNA, whereas the V and J calls and clone size are those reported in that table. The table shows 85,000 to 95,000 clones, with 88% occurring only once. The V and J genes are TRBV11-2 and TRBJ2-7; weak D call: TRBD2 (5 bases). The sequencing sample was made of peripheral blood. The receptor was derived from a man aged 60 to 75 with acute or convalescent COVID-19. CDR3 loop: CASRDWSGSYEQYF. The CDR3, as DNA: TGTGCCAGCCGCGATTGGTCGGGGTCCTACGAGCAGTACTTC.